The clone carrying this T cell receptor (beta chain) was seen more than once but under ten times. Its matching antigen is unknown. The source of the sample is a study of metastatic and nonmetastatic thyroid tumors. About the research overall: The study looked at repertoires side by side in blood and in tumor or nodule tissue from malignant and benign thyroid patients. Overall study results and limits: Malignant thyroid tumors reportedly had TCR beta diversity that was significantly higher than in benign nodules, in blood and tumor.

CDR1 and CDR2 from the germline V gene are SGHVS and FQNEAQ. V trimming: 4 bases; J trimming: 4 bases; junction bases outside the gene matches: 3. The CDR3 is 14 residues long. Before thyroid surgery, none of the patients had received any treatment. Methods used by the authors: A distant-metastasis classifier for papillary thyroid cancer was built using CDR3 differences across clinicopathological groups. Using MiXCR, TCRdb re-called clones from the PCR reads. In this record, the V and J calls reflect TCRdb's handling and not the investigators' own analysis. The data contain some 60,000 clones, 25% to 35% of them singletons.

Sample: blood. This receptor was obtained from a female donor with papillary thyroid cancer or a benign thyroid nodule (not recorded which). Some clones in this sample may be carry-over from other donors' samples. This chain connects TRBV7-8 to TRBJ2-1; 8 bases are a match to TRBD1. CDR3 sequence reads: CASSYRTGYNEQFF. The CDR3, as DNA: TGTGCCAGCAGCTATAGGACAGGGTACAATGAGCAGTTCTTC.